The 32 T cell receptor beta chains below were found in one sample sequenced in a study of T cell responses to AZD1222 COVID-19 vaccine. TCRdb's copy holds only in-frame clones and misses some; the assay was immunoSEQ multiplex PCR. Seen here are 170,000 or so clones, less than 95% observed once, and the top ten hold roughly 3.1%. The sample consisted of peripheral blood, taken on day 0 of AZD1222 vaccination. These receptors were collected from an adult in good health.

J is TRBJ1-2 and V is TRBV4-1; D ambiguous. Trimming left V 1 base short and J 2 bases short, with 5 bases between. Germline-derived CDR1 and CDR2 are MGHRA and YSYEKL. CDR3 length: 13 residues. CDR3 coding DNA: TGCGCCAGCAGCCAAGTGGCAAACTATGGCTACACCTTC. It codes for CASSQVANYGYTF.

V usage is TRBV6-2 or TRBV6-3 and J usage is TRBJ1-5; D gene ambiguous. Germline-derived CDR1 and CDR2 are MNHEY and SVGEGT. V shed 0 bases and J shed 5 bases, with 8 bases lying between them. This CDR3 region has 14 residues. CDR3 in DNA: TGTGCCAGCAGTTACTCGATGGCGGATCAGCCCCAGCATTTT. It encodes CASSYSMADQPQHF.

The J gene is TRBJ1-2, the V gene TRBV5-1, with TRBD1 matching over 9 bases. Germline CDR1 is SGHRS and CDR2 is YFSETQ. V dropped 0 bases and J dropped 7; count of bases not matched to a gene: 4. The CDR3 has 14 amino acids. The CDR3 sequence: CASSLDGQGLGYTF. CDR3 DNA sequence: TGCGCCAGCAGCTTGGACGGACAGGGGCTTGGCTACACCTTC.

CDR3 protein: CASSPWQGATEQYF. The CDR3 region has the DNA TGTGCCAGCTCCCCCTGGCAGGGGGCTACCGAGCAGTACTTC. This rearrangement joins TRBV18 to TRBJ2-7; 8 positions match TRBD1. The junction had 10 bases not matched to a gene; V was cut back by 6 bases and J by 6 bases. The CDR3 has 14 residues. Germline V gene lookup returns CDR1 KGHSH and CDR2 LQKENI.

The rearrangement links TRBV4-3 to TRBJ2-3, with D unresolved. This CDR3 is built from 14 residues. Germline V gives CDR1 LGHNA, CDR2 YSLEER. Trimming took 0 bases from V and 8 from J, leaving 12 bases between them. In DNA, the CDR3 is TGCGCCAGCAGCCAAGATCTTGGGATCGGTACGCAGTATTTT. As protein: CASSQDLGIGTQYF.

This chain uses TRBV5-1 with TRBJ1-1; D gene uncertain. V dropped 4 bases and J dropped 3 bases, with 10 bases sitting between them. Germline V gene lookup returns CDR1 SGHRS and CDR2 YFSETQ. The CDR3 contains 13 residues. The CDR3 here is CASSLGGDTEAFF. CDR3 in DNA: TGCGCCAGCAGCCTTGGAGGCGACACTGAAGCTTTCTTT.

The gene calls are TRBV12-3 or TRBV12-4 and TRBJ2-6; D is unresolved. Trimming removed 0 bases at V and 14 bases at J, with 8 bases between. The CDR3 has 12 amino acids. The CDR3 here is CASSLAPALLTF. The CDR3 DNA is TGTGCCAGCAGTTTAGCTCCGGCACTCCTGACTTTC.

V is TRBV6-5 and J is TRBJ1-2; possible D gene TRBD1, 6 bases. CDR1 MNHEY and CDR2 SVGAGI come from the germline V gene. V was shortened by 6 bases and J by 4 bases, with 9 bases between the two germline ends. The CDR3 runs to 12 residues. The CDR3 region is CASRRGSYGYTF. The CDR3 coding sequence is TGTGCCAGCAGGAGGGGGTCCTATGGCTACACCTTC.

The chain links TRBV7-2 to TRBJ1-3; maybe TRBD1 (6 bases). Looked up from germline, CDR1 is SGHTA and CDR2 is FQGNSA. The germline V and J ends were trimmed by 4 bases and 4 bases, with 17 bases remaining between them. This CDR3 spans 16 amino acids. CDR3 region: CASSYELGAGGNTIYF. CDR3 nucleotide sequence: TGTGCCAGCAGCTACGAGCTGGGGGCAGGGGGAAACACCATATATTTT.

This clone has a single count. The CDR3 nucleotides read TGTGCCAGCAGCCAGGACCTTGGATGGAATCAGCCCCAGCATTTT. Encoded protein: CASSQDLGWNQPQHF. The rearrangement joins TRBV7-2 to TRBJ1-5; D uncertain. This CDR3 is 15 amino acids long. V lost 5 bases and J lost 4, with 15 bases in between. Per germline, CDR1 SGHTA and CDR2 FQGNSA.

V is TRBV30 and J is TRBJ2-1; D may be TRBD1 (5 bases). CDR3 length: 12 amino acids. The germline V gene encodes CDR1 GTSNPN and CDR2 SVGIG (reference sequence). V shed 4 bases and J shed 1 base, with 5 bases lying between them. CDR3 sequence: CAWKGSYNEQFF. The CDR3 bases are TGTGCCTGGAAGGGGTCCTACAATGAGCAGTTCTTC.

The chain recombines TRBV14 with TRBJ2-1, with D maybe TRBD1 (6 bases). This CDR3 contains 16 residues. Germline loops: CDR1 SGHDN, CDR2 FVKESK. V lost 4 bases to trimming and J lost 4 bases, with 17 bases between them. The CDR3 loop is CASSRRDRPPYNEQFF. The CDR3 DNA follows: TGTGCCAGCAGCCGACGCGACAGGCCGCCGTACAATGAGCAGTTCTTC.

The rearrangement links TRBV27 to TRBJ2-1; 11 bases are a match to TRBD2. The germline gives CDR1 MNHEY, CDR2 SMNVEV (reference sequence). V was pared by 3 bases and J by 6 bases, with 4 bases of the junction left unmatched. This CDR3 is built from 15 residues. The CDR3 protein is CASSLGTSGGNEQFF. The CDR3 coding sequence is TGTGCCAGCAGTTTGGGGACTAGCGGAGGCAATGAGCAGTTCTTC.

The CDR3 region is CASSLLASGGPGYNEQFF. Written as DNA, the CDR3 is TGTGCCAGCAGTTTATTAGCTAGCGGGGGGCCGGGCTACAATGAGCAGTTCTTC. The rearrangement uses TRBV27 and TRBJ2-1; 11 positions match TRBD2. V dropped 1 base and J dropped 3; count of bases not matched to a gene: 8. Germline CDR1 MNHEY, CDR2 SMNVEV (reference sequence). The CDR3 loop spans 18 amino acids.

The chain carries TRBV24-1 and TRBJ2-1; D possibly uses TRBD1 or TRBD2 (5 bases each). Looked up from germline, CDR1 is KGHDR and CDR2 is SFDVKD. Trimming cost V 3 bases and J 10 bases, with 9 bases left between them. This CDR3 has 12 amino acids. CDR3 sequence: CATSDIWGEQFF. CDR3 DNA: TGTGCCACCAGTGATATATGGGGGGAGCAGTTCTTC.

This chain connects TRBV9 to TRBJ2-2, with a weak D call TRBD1 (5 bases). The CDR3 consists of 13 residues. Germline CDR1 SGDLS, CDR2 YYNGEE. V was trimmed by 9 bases and J by 4 bases, leaving 13 bases between them. In DNA, the CDR3 is TGTGCCACCGCCAGGGCTCGCACCGGGGAGCTGTTTTTT. This translates into CATARARTGELFF.

This clone was detected only once. CDR3 nucleotide sequence: TGCGCCAGCAGCCAAGTCCTGGGGCGCGAGCACGAGCAGTACTTC. This sequence encodes CASSQVLGREHEQYF. This chain connects TRBV4-3 to TRBJ2-7; maybe TRBD1 (5 bases). CDR1 and CDR2 from the germline V gene are LGHNA and YSLEER. The CDR3 runs to 15 residues. Between the trimmed V and J ends, which lost 1 base and 5 bases, there was a span of 15 bases.

The chain is built from TRBV9 and TRBJ2-5; 8 positions agree with TRBD2. Trimming removed 0 bases from V and 7 bases from J; junction bases left unmatched: 8. The CDR3 runs 15 residues. CDR1 and CDR2 (germline): SGDLS, YYNGEE. The CDR3 DNA is TGTGCCAGCAGCGTAGACAGCGGGGGCCTTGGGACCCAGTACTTC. Protein sequence: CASSVDSGGLGTQYF.

The rearrangement joins TRBV19 to TRBJ1-4; D not resolved. CDR1 and CDR2 from the germline V gene are LNHDA and SQIVND (reference sequence). The V end was cut by 5 bases, the J end by 0 bases, with 10 bases between. CDR3 length: 15 residues. CDR3 loop: CASSPGFATNEKLFF. The CDR3 DNA reads as TGTGCCAGTAGTCCGGGATTTGCAACTAATGAAAAACTGTTTTTT.

The chain combines TRBV6-1 with TRBJ1-5, with TRBD1 as a possible D gene (6 bases). The length of the CDR3 is 13 residues. The ends were cut back, 6 bases at V and 5 bases at J, with 11 bases in the middle. Germline assignment: CDR1 MNHNS and CDR2 SASEGT. The CDR3 here is CASSLQGDQPQHF. The CDR3 coding sequence is TGTGCCAGCAGCCTACAGGGCGATCAGCCCCAGCATTTT.

This rearrangement joins TRBV5-1 to TRBJ2-2, with D perhaps matching TRBD1 (5 bases). This CDR3 is built from 16 residues. From germline, CDR1 is SGHRS and CDR2 YFSETQ. Trimming stripped 0 bases from V and 0 bases from J, with 9 bases between. The CDR3 region has the DNA TGCGCCAGCAGCTTGGGGTCAGGGTCGAACACCGGGGAGCTGTTTTTT. This encodes CASSLGSGSNTGELFF.

This chain links TRBV3-1 (or the pseudogene TRBV3-2) with TRBJ2-2; D gene ambiguous. Germline lookup yields CDR1 LGHDT and CDR2 YNNKEL (reference sequence). This CDR3 comprises 12 residues. V was shortened by 2 bases and J by 3 bases, with 1 base between the two germline ends. The CDR3 is CASSQHTGELFF. The DNA for the CDR3 is TGTGCCAGCAGCCAACACACCGGGGAGCTGTTTTTT.

The V gene is TRBV10-1, the J gene TRBJ2-3; D gene ambiguous. Germline V gene data show CDR1 as WNHNN and CDR2 as SYGVQD (reference sequence). The CDR3 sequence is 14 residues long. V dropped 7 bases and J dropped 0 bases, with 11 bases sitting between them. CDR3 nucleotide sequence: TGCGCCAGCATGCCCCCAACTAGCACAGATACGCAGTATTTT. It is translated as CASMPPTSTDTQYF.

The chain carries TRBV19 and TRBJ2-2; the D gene could be TRBD1 or TRBD2 (5 bases each). Germline CDR1 is LNHDA and CDR2 is SQIVND (reference sequence). The V and J ends lost 4 bases and 3 bases respectively, with 9 bases between them. CDR3 size: 14 residues. For the CDR3, the DNA is TGTGCCAGTAGTACCGGGACCTACACCGGGGAGCTGTTTTTT. This encodes CASSTGTYTGELFF.

This rearrangement joins TRBV3-1 (or the pseudogene TRBV3-2) to TRBJ1-6; 9 positions match TRBD1. CDR1 is LGHDT, CDR2 YNNKEL, per germline (reference sequence). V trimming: 5 bases; J trimming: 9 bases; junction bases outside the gene matches: 5. The CDR3 consists of 14 residues. Here the CDR3 reads CASSYRGQASPLHF. Here the CDR3 DNA reads TGTGCCAGCAGCTACAGGGGGCAGGCTTCACCCCTCCACTTT.

The chain carries TRBV18 and TRBJ2-7, with TRBD1 matching 7 bases. V was pared by 2 bases and J by 5 bases, with 6 bases of the junction left unmatched. CDR1 and CDR2 (germline): KGHSH, LQKENI. The CDR3 sequence is 14 residues long. CDR3 in DNA: TGTGCCAGCTCACCATACAGGGGATCCGACGAGCAGTACTTC. Protein sequence: CASSPYRGSDEQYF.

A single count supports this clone. The chain is built from TRBV4-3 and TRBJ1-1; perhaps TRBD1 as D (5 bases). The germline V and J ends were trimmed by 0 bases and 7 bases, with 12 bases remaining between them. The length of the CDR3 is 14 residues. Looked up from germline, CDR1 is LGHNA and CDR2 is YSLEER. CDR3 sequence reads: CASSQDGRGIEAFF. As DNA, the CDR3 is TGCGCCAGCAGCCAAGATGGGCGGGGGATTGAAGCTTTCTTT.

The J gene is TRBJ2-7, the V gene TRBV5-1, with D perhaps assigned TRBD1 or TRBD2 (5 bases each). V lost 4 bases to trimming and J lost 2 bases, with 10 bases between them. The CDR3 is 13 amino acids. CDR1 and CDR2 from the germline V gene are SGHRS and YFSETQ. CDR3 protein: CASSRDGPYEQYF. The CDR3 coding sequence is TGCGCCAGCAGCCGGGACGGACCCTACGAGCAGTACTTC.

The V and J genes are TRBV15 and TRBJ1-5; 9 bases are a match to TRBD1. Germline CDR1 and CDR2: LNHNV and YYDKDF (reference sequence). V was pared by 3 bases and J by 2 bases, with 5 bases of the junction left unmatched. The CDR3 extends over 16 amino acids. Written as DNA, the CDR3 is TGTGCCACCAGCAGGGGGACAGGGTCGGGCAATCAGCCCCAGCATTTT. Translated: CATSRGTGSGNQPQHF. Full variable domain (missing parts from reference TRBV15 and TRBJ1-5): DAMVIQNPRYQVTQFGKPVTLSCSQTLNHNVMYWYQQKSSQAPKLLFHYYDKDFNNEADTPDNFQSRRPNTSFCFLDIRSPGLGDTAMYLCATSRGTGSGNQPQHFGDGTRLSIL.

The chain joins TRBV6-5 to TRBJ1-1, with a possible D match to TRBD1 (5 bases). The V gene lost 6 bases and the J gene lost 6 bases, with 11 bases spanning the gap. The germline CDR1 and CDR2 sequences are MNHEY and SVGAGI. This CDR3 spans 12 amino acids. CDR3 nucleotides: TGTGCCAGCAGCGCCGTGGGGGCTGAAGCTTTCTTT. Amino acid sequence: CASSAVGAEAFF.

The chain combines TRBV7-6 with TRBJ2-1; no clear D gene. V was cut by 5 bases and J by 4 bases, with 12 bases left in between. CDR3 length: 14 amino acids. Germline CDR1 SGHVS, CDR2 FNYEAQ. CDR3 nucleotides: TGTGCCAGCAGCCCAACCTTTATATACAATGAGCAGTTCTTC. Translating it yields CASSPTFIYNEQFF.

V usage is TRBV5-4 and J usage is TRBJ2-7, with TRBD2 identical over 9 bases. The J segment lost 4 bases and the V segment lost 0 bases, leaving 5 bases of the junction unmatched. This CDR3 comprises 15 residues. Germline V CDR1 and CDR2: SGHNT, YYREEE (reference sequence). CDR3 DNA sequence: TGTGCCAGCAGCTTGGCGGGGCTAGCGGGGTACGAGCAGTACTTC. Translated, it gives CASSLAGLAGYEQYF. The full variable domain, rest sourced from reference TRBV5-4 and TRBJ2-7, is ETGVTQSPTHLIKTRGQQVTLRCSSQSGHNTVSWYQQALGQGPQFIFQYYREEENGRGNFPPRFSGLQFPNYSSELNVNALELDDSALYLCASSLAGLAGYEQYFGPGTRLTVT.